This is a list of T cell receptor beta chains from one sample in a study of blood T cell repertoires in COVID-19. Measured with immunoSEQ multiplex PCR; TCRdb has only the in-frame clones, and not every one. The sample holds approximately 140,000 clones; less than 80% are singletons and the top ten take 3.5% to 4.5%. The sequencing input was peripheral blood. These receptors came from a man in his 60s with acute or convalescent COVID-19. Both conserved end residues are part of each CDR3. D genes are given only for firm matches. Expanded clones get a size class; other rows say once, few or many, or leave the size out.

DNA,CDR3,size,J,D,V
TGTGCCAGCAGTTCAGGATCACACGAAGAGACCCAGTACTTC,CASSSGSHEETQYF,-,TRBJ2-5,-,TRBV27
TGTGCCAGCTCCTCCTTCGTAGCGGACTCCTACAATGAGCAGTTCTTC,CASSSFVADSYNEQFF,-,TRBJ2-1,-,TRBV18
TGCGCCAGCGAAGGTGGTCCTAGCGGGTGGGGTTACAATGAGCAGTTCTTC,CASEGGPSGWGYNEQFF,-,TRBJ2-1,TRBD2,TRBV10-2
TGTGCCAGTAGTCCGACTAGCCCCAACACAGATACGCAGTATTTT,CASSPTSPNTDTQYF,once,TRBJ2-3,TRBD2,TRBV19
TGTGCCAGCAGTTATGACATTTTGAACACTGAAGCTTTCTTT,CASSYDILNTEAFF,-,TRBJ1-1,-,TRBV6-2/TRBV6-3
TGTGCCAGCACGGGACAGGGGGCTGGAAACACCATATATTTT,CASTGQGAGNTIYF,-,TRBJ1-3,TRBD1,TRBV9
TGTGCCAGCAGTTTCAGGGGGTTGGGTAGCGGGAGGGGAGAGACCCAGTACTTC,CASSFRGLGSGRGETQYF,-,TRBJ2-5,TRBD2,TRBV27
TGTGCCAGCAGCTTAGGGGGGACTAGAAGGGGTAATGAGCAGTTCTTC,CASSLGGTRRGNEQFF,-,TRBJ2-1,TRBD2,TRBV7-2
TGTGCCAGTACCTCCGGGACAGGGCCCTACGAGCAGTACTTC,CASTSGTGPYEQYF,-,TRBJ2-7,TRBD1,TRBV7-2
TGTGCCAGCAGTTACCCAGCTAGCGGGAGGGCCGGTACGCAGTATTTT,CASSYPASGRAGTQYF,-,TRBJ2-3,TRBD2,TRBV6-8
TGTGCCAGCAGCCCCTCAGGATCATACGAGCAGTACTTC,CASSPSGSYEQYF,-,TRBJ2-7,-,TRBV3-1/TRBV3-2
TGTGCCAGCAGTTTATTAATGGGACAGGGGATCCCTGAAGCTTTCTTT,CASSLLMGQGIPEAFF,-,TRBJ1-1,TRBD1,TRBV28
TGTGCCAGCAGAAGGTCGTCACAGGGGGTAGACACCGGGGAGCTGTTTTTT,CASRRSSQGVDTGELFF,-,TRBJ2-2,TRBD1,TRBV7-3
TGTGCCAGCAGGATGGACAGTTACAATGAGCAGTTCTTC,CASRMDSYNEQFF,-,TRBJ2-1,-,TRBV28
TGTGCCAGCAGTGAAGCGGGGCTGGGGGATACGCAGTATTTT,CASSEAGLGDTQYF,-,TRBJ2-3,-,TRBV2
TGCGCCAGCAGCCAAGATGGAACAGCTACCTATGGCTACACCTTC,CASSQDGTATYGYTF,-,TRBJ1-2,-,TRBV4-1
TGTGCCAGCAGCTTCCGACAGGACGGGGACGAGCAGTACTTC,CASSFRQDGDEQYF,-,TRBJ2-7,-,TRBV7-2
TGTGCCAGCAGCCAAGGGCCCCCCTACGAGCAGTACTTC,CASSQGPPYEQYF,few,TRBJ2-7,-,TRBV3-1/TRBV3-2
TGTGCCAGCAGGCGGACAGGGACATACACCGGGGAGCTGTTTTTT,CASRRTGTYTGELFF,-,TRBJ2-2,TRBD1,TRBV28
TGTGCCTGGAGTTCCGGACAGATGAACACTGAAGCTTTCTTT,CAWSSGQMNTEAFF,-,TRBJ1-1,-,TRBV30
TGTGCCAGCAGTGAACAGGGGGCTAGCAATGAGCAGTTCTTC,CASSEQGASNEQFF,-,TRBJ2-1,TRBD1,TRBV6-4
TGTGCCAGCAGTCGGACTAGCGGGGGCCAAGAGACCCAGTACTTC,CASSRTSGGQETQYF,-,TRBJ2-5,TRBD2,TRBV28
TGTGCCAGTAGTATCTACAGGACAGGGGGCAATCAGCCCCAGCATTTT,CASSIYRTGGNQPQHF,-,TRBJ1-5,TRBD1,TRBV19
TGTGCCAGCAGTTATCGGGCATTTAGCGGGAGCTCCTACAATGAGCAGTTCTTC,CASSYRAFSGSSYNEQFF,once,TRBJ2-1,TRBD2,TRBV6-2/TRBV6-3
TGTGCCAGCAGCCAAGTGGTCTCCCACTCCGGGTCTGGAAACACCATATATTTT,CASSQVVSHSGSGNTIYF,-,TRBJ1-3,-,TRBV3-1/TRBV3-2
TGCGCCAGCAGCCAACCCGGTCCATGCACCTTC,CASSQPGPCTF,-,TRBJ1-2,-,TRBV4-1
TGTGCCAGCAGTGGGCCTGCAACTAATGAAAAACTGTTTTTT,CASSGPATNEKLFF,-,TRBJ1-4,-,TRBV2
TGTGCCAGTAGAGACAGGGGGCGCGGAAACTATGGCTACACCTTC,CASRDRGRGNYGYTF,few,TRBJ1-2,TRBD1,TRBV19
TGCGCCAGCAGCAACCCGGGACAGACTATCGACACCTTC,CASSNPGQTIDTF,once,TRBJ1-2,TRBD1,TRBV5-1
TGTGCCAGCAGCCTAACCGGGGTTCAAGAGTTCTTC,CASSLTGVQEFF,-,TRBJ2-1,-,TRBV6-2/TRBV6-3
TGCGCCAGCAGCTTTACTGGTCCAGAGACCCAGTACTTC,CASSFTGPETQYF,-,TRBJ2-5,-,TRBV5-1
TGTGCCAGCAGTCCCCTCCAGGGGGTTGCCTACGAGCAGTACTTC,CASSPLQGVAYEQYF,many,TRBJ2-7,TRBD1,TRBV27
TGTGCCAGCACCCTCTTAAATGAGCAGTTCTTC,CASTLLNEQFF,-,TRBJ2-1,-,TRBV2
TGTGCCAGCAGTGAAGCCAGGGACTATGGCTACACCTTC,CASSEARDYGYTF,few,TRBJ1-2,-,TRBV2
TGTGCCTGGAGCGGACTAGCGGGAAGGAACGAGCAGTACTTC,CAWSGLAGRNEQYF,-,TRBJ2-7,TRBD2,TRBV30
TGTGCCATCAGTGAGTTTCTTAGCAATCAGCCCCAGCATTTT,CAISEFLSNQPQHF,-,TRBJ1-5,-,TRBV10-3
TGTGCCAGCAGTTTAGACAACGGACACCACGAGCAGTACTTC,CASSLDNGHHEQYF,-,TRBJ2-7,-,TRBV27
TGTGCCAGCAGCTTAGCGCGGGTTGACACCGGGGAGCTGTTTTTT,CASSLARVDTGELFF,-,TRBJ2-2,-,TRBV7-6
TGTGCCTGGAACCGGGAGGGAAACACTGAAGCTTTCTTT,CAWNREGNTEAFF,-,TRBJ1-1,-,TRBV30
TGTGCCACCATTCAAGACAGCGTGAACACTGAAGCTTTCTTT,CATIQDSVNTEAFF,few,TRBJ1-1,-,TRBV28
TGTGCCAGCAGCCTAATCCCGGGACAGGGGGCCTACAATGAGCAGTTCTTC,CASSLIPGQGAYNEQFF,-,TRBJ2-1,TRBD1,TRBV14
TGTGCCAGCAGACGAGGGTACTATGGCTACACCTTC,CASRRGYYGYTF,few,TRBJ1-2,-,TRBV6-5
TGTGCCAGCAGCCCCTCCTCGACAGCAGCTTTCTTT,CASSPSSTAAFF,-,TRBJ1-1,-,TRBV7-2
TGTGCCAGCACCCAACAGGGTTCTACTGAAGCTTTCTTT,CASTQQGSTEAFF,-,TRBJ1-1,-,TRBV12-3/TRBV12-4
TGTGCCAGTAGTCCGGACAGTAACTATGGCTACACCTTC,CASSPDSNYGYTF,-,TRBJ1-2,-,TRBV19
TGTGCCAGCAGCTTAGGAGGGGGGGGGAATCAGCCCCAGCATTTT,CASSLGGGGNQPQHF,few,TRBJ1-5,-,TRBV7-8
TGTGCCAGCAGTCGGACTAACGGTGAGCAGTTCTTC,CASSRTNGEQFF,-,TRBJ2-1,-,TRBV12-3/TRBV12-4
TGTGCCAGCAGTCGTACCGGGACTAGCGACTACGAGCAGTACTTC,CASSRTGTSDYEQYF,once,TRBJ2-7,TRBD2,TRBV6-5
TGTGCCAGCAGTGACCGCGGTAGAGGGTCTGGAAACACCATATATTTT,CASSDRGRGSGNTIYF,few,TRBJ1-3,-,TRBV6-2/TRBV6-3
TGTGCCAGCAACAAAGGGACGGGGGACAGCAGCCAAGAGACCCAGTACTTC,CASNKGTGDSSQETQYF,-,TRBJ2-5,-,TRBV7-9
TGTGCCAGCGCCAAAAGGGAGAATCAGCCCCAGCATTTT,CASAKRENQPQHF,-,TRBJ1-5,-,TRBV27
TGCAGCGTGTTACGGGACAGGGGAGAGACCCAGTACTTC,CSVLRDRGETQYF,-,TRBJ2-5,TRBD1,TRBV29-1
TGCGCCAGCAGCCAACCTAGCGGATCGAACACCGGGGAGCTGTTTTTT,CASSQPSGSNTGELFF,once,TRBJ2-2,TRBD2,TRBV4-3
TGTGCCAGCAGTCGACAGGGACGGGAGCAGTACTTC,CASSRQGREQYF,few,TRBJ2-7,TRBD1,TRBV6-5
TGTGCCAGCAGTTACCCAGGCGGGGGGAAGAACACTGAAGCTTTCTTT,CASSYPGGGKNTEAFF,-,TRBJ1-1,-,TRBV6-2/TRBV6-3
TGTGCCAGCAAATCGTCTATCCGGGGGGACGAGCAGTACTTC,CASKSSIRGDEQYF,few,TRBJ2-7,TRBD2,TRBV6-5
TGCGCCAGCAGCTTGAACTATGAGCAGTTCTTC,CASSLNYEQFF,few,TRBJ2-1,-,TRBV5-1
TGCGCCAGCAGCTTTGAGGTGAACACTGAAGCTTTCTTT,CASSFEVNTEAFF,-,TRBJ1-1,-,TRBV5-1
TGTGCCAGTAGTTCACGCCCGGGACAAGATCAGCCCCAGCATTTT,CASSSRPGQDQPQHF,-,TRBJ1-5,-,TRBV19